This record covers a single T cell receptor (beta chain). This clone was detected a few times. No cognate antigen has been identified for it. Qualities for individual bases were not recorded, and no much larger clone is one base off. The data are from a study of beta chain features in type 1 diabetes (dated by TCRdb to between 2017 and 2018). About the investigation overall: Mean age, gender distribution, total cell number and subset yield did not differ between patients and healthy donors. The study compared the TCRB repertoires of sorted circulating CD4+ T cell subsets in recently diagnosed type 1 diabetes patients with those in matched healthy donors. Whereas all 30 or so donors provided naive and central memory subsets, regulatory and stem cell-like memory subsets were isolated from just 8 patients and about 8 healthy donors. A total of 107,917,701 sorted cells were examined across all samples, and the number of cells per subset was strongly correlated with RNA yield. The paper's findings and limits, for the study overall: Sequencing cDNA rather than genomic DNA could over-represent highly expressing activated cells, although activation and CD3 levels did not differ between groups. Fewer insertions and more nucleotide deletions at VDJ recombination sites were observed in patients with type 1 diabetes, implying thymic rearrangement abnormalities. In all four CD4+ subsets, TCRB CDR3 length was moderately but significantly shorter in type 1 diabetes patients. Shorter templates might have been favored by PCR, but patient and control samples were amplified and corrected together, so both groups would have been affected equally by any skew. Naive, central memory and regulatory TCRB repertoires appeared more similar among patients than among healthy donors. Because the HLA sub-analyses included only small numbers of individuals, any influence of HLA type on TCRB rearrangement was left unresolved.

The entire isolated RNA was reverse transcribed using the High Capacity cDNA Reverse Transcription Kit, and thus expressed TCRB transcripts were sequenced. Deep immunoSEQ sequencing was applied to naive, central memory and regulatory T cell samples, giving an average of roughly 3.3 million total reads per sample. Sorted cells were lysed in RLT buffer and RNA was extracted with DNase-treated RNeasy Micro or Mini kits, depending on cell number. Each cell subset was processed separately to prevent cross-contamination, with patient and healthy donor samples processed together. Using the immunoSEQ multiplex PCR, TCRB sequences were amplified from cDNA into 87-bp fragments spanning the CDR3 region. Amplicons were sequenced on the Illumina HiSeq platform. From the authors' description of their analysis: PCR bias was corrected computationally using synthetic template baselines, and reads within Hamming distance 2 were collapsed, with unmergeable singletons discarded. By aligning reads against IMGT, V, D and J genes, CDR3 length, and insertions or deletions at six rearrangement sites were assigned. Within each subset, clonotype counts were normalized to sorted cell number, after which true diversity and Gini coefficients were computed with the tcR R package. The overlap coefficient, calculated on TCRB nucleotide sequences, was used to quantify repertoire sharing. TCRdb took this table from immuneACCESS and kept in-frame rearrangements with V and J called. Such tables lack part of the clones; where checked against another copy, unresolved V genes explain under half of the gap, and the rest is unexplained. Clonal size and the V and J genes are those of that table, whereas D and trimming came from the DNA. Recorded for this sample are about 340,000 clones; roughly 9% of them occurred a single time. Clones ranked in the top ten supply 1% of the sample.

Relative to germline, V is 4 bases shorter and J is 0 bases shorter, with 13 bases between their ends. CDR1 and CDR2 were assigned from the germline V gene as SGDLS and YYNGEE. Including cysteine and phenylalanine, the CDR3 has 15 amino acids. Only CDR3 DNA remains: 45 bases, in frame from the first base. A single peripheral blood draw of roughly 0.11 L on average was collected from each donor into heparinised tubes. Using a panel that included CD45RO, CCR7, CD25, CD127, CD95 and CD27, naive, central memory, regulatory and stem cell-like memory CD4+ T cells were sorted on a BD FACSAria II. All sorted populations exceeded 95% purity. PBMCs were isolated immediately by Lymphoprep density gradient centrifugation and stained directly without culture. So that batch effects would be minimized, each experiment stained and sorted samples in pairs, pairing one healthy donor with one patient.

The receptor chain draws on TRBV9 and TRBJ1-1; no confident D gene assignment can be made. The sequenced sample was central memory CD4+ T cells from blood. This TCR came from a man aged 30 to 45 with type 1 diabetes. The DNA reads as follows: TGTGCCAGCAGCCCTAGGGTGGGGATGAACACTGAAGCTTTCTTT. Its protein reads: CASSPRVGMNTEAFF.